The rows below give T cell receptor beta chains drawn from one sample of a study of T-cell reconstitution after alpha-beta-depleted transplantation in children. MiXCR, run by TCRdb on the PCR reads, gives a single entry per CDR3 protein. Among about 870,000 distinct CDR3 sequences listed, approximately 15% were seen once. Material: PBMCs, mostly from graft donor cells, obtained 360 days after TCRalphabeta/CD19-depleted stem cell transplant. These receptors all come from a male patient younger than 18 who had a stem cell transplant for acute lymphoblastic leukemia, so the T cells may come from the graft donor. CDR3s include the opening cysteine and the closing phenylalanine or tryptophan. Fields, in order: clone size, D gene, V gene, J gene, CDR3 DNA, CDR3 protein. The D gene is left open where the match is weak. Part of the rows lack a size; the others show once, few, many or a class for expanded clones.

.	.	TRBV6-5	TRBJ2-2	TGTGCCAGCAGTTCCCTAAGCAGGGAGCTGTTTTTT	CASSSLSRELFF
.	.	TRBV5-5	TRBJ1-5	TGTGCCAGCAGCTTCGGGTATGGCAATCAGCCCCAGCATTTT	CASSFGYGNQPQHF
few	.	TRBV7-7	TRBJ1-1	TGTGCCAGCAGCTATCAGGAGAACACTGAAGCTTTCTTT	CASSYQENTEAFF
.	TRBD1	TRBV7-9	TRBJ1-4	TGTGCCAGCAGCTGGGGACAGGGTGGCGAAAAACTGTTTTTT	CASSWGQGGEKLFF
.	TRBD2	TRBV20-1	TRBJ2-1	TGCAGTGCTAGAGATCGGGGGACTAGCGATGAGCAGTTCTTC	CSARDRGTSDEQFF
.	.	TRBV12-3/TRBV12-4	TRBJ2-3	TGTGCCAGCACCGAGGGACTCTCCACAGATACGCAGTATTTT	CASTEGLSTDTQYF
.	.	TRBV3-1	TRBJ1-1	TGTGCCAGCAGCCAAGTCCCGGGGGGGACTGAAGCTTTCTTT	CASSQVPGGTEAFF
.	.	TRBV7-9	TRBJ2-2	TGTGCCAGCAGCTTAGTAGGGCTAGCGCACTACACCGGGGAGCTGTTTTTT	CASSLVGLAHYTGELFF
.	.	TRBV4-1	TRBJ2-6	TGCGCCAGCAGCCAAGATCGAGGAGACTCTGGGGCCAACGTCCTGACTTTC	CASSQDRGDSGANVLTF
many	.	TRBV19	TRBJ2-1	TGTGCCAGTAGTATTTGGGGGGCCTCCTACAATGAGCAGTTCTTC	CASSIWGASYNEQFF
.	TRBD1	TRBV19	TRBJ2-1	TGTGCCAGTAGTATAGGTTTCTTTCCCGCAGGGGGCAATGAGCAGTTCTTC	CASSIGFFPAGGNEQFF
many	TRBD2	TRBV12-3/TRBV12-4	TRBJ2-1	TGTGCCAGCAGTTTAGCGGGAGGGCCGGGTGAGCAGTTCTTC	CASSLAGGPGEQFF
few	TRBD1	TRBV2	TRBJ2-7	TGTGCCAGGGGGACAGGGGGCTACGAGCAGTACTTC	CARGTGGYEQYF
few	.	TRBV12-3/TRBV12-4	TRBJ2-1	TGTGCCAGCAGTTTCCGGAGATCGGGTAATGAGCAGTTCTTC	CASSFRRSGNEQFF
many	.	TRBV20-1	TRBJ2-7	TGCAGTGCTAGAGTAGCCGTTTATGGGTACGAGCAGTACTTC	CSARVAVYGYEQYF
few	TRBD2	TRBV12-3/TRBV12-4	TRBJ2-7	TGTGCCACATGGGGACTTAGCGGGAGTTACGAGCAGTACTTC	CATWGLSGSYEQYF
.	.	TRBV18	TRBJ2-2	TGTGCCAGCTCACTGGCTAGCCGGGGCTCCGGGGAGCTGTTTTTT	CASSLASRGSGELFF
.	TRBD1	TRBV9	TRBJ1-1	TGTGCCAGCAGCCAGACAGGGGCTGAAGCTTTCTTT	CASSQTGAEAFF
.	.	TRBV5-1	TRBJ2-1	TGCGCCAGCAGCTTAATTCCCGAGGTTGTGCTCAATGAGCAGTTCTTC	CASSLIPEVVLNEQFF
many	.	TRBV29-1	TRBJ2-1	TGCAGCGTCTCCGCTCCCAATGAGCAGTTCTTC	CSVSAPNEQFF
.	TRBD2	TRBV12-3/TRBV12-4	TRBJ2-1	TGTGCCAGCAGTCAACGACTAGCGGGAGGGCGGAGGTATGAGCAGTTCTTC	CASSQRLAGGRRYEQFF
few	.	TRBV19	TRBJ2-1	TGTGCCAGTAGTATTCCTTCTAGCTCCTACAATGAGCAGTTCTTC	CASSIPSSSYNEQFF
.	.	TRBV7-9	TRBJ2-5	TGTGCCAGCACCACCCCGTCGGGCTACCAAGAGACCCAGTACTTC	CASTTPSGYQETQYF
few	.	TRBV27	TRBJ2-2	TGTGCCAGCAGTCAGACCCCCGGGGAGCTGTTTTTT	CASSQTPGELFF
many	.	TRBV12-3/TRBV12-4	TRBJ1-1	TGTGCCAGCAGTGGACTGAACACTGAAGCTTTCTTT	CASSGLNTEAFF
.	.	TRBV4-1	TRBJ2-7	TGCGCCAGCAGCGACCCCGCCGGAGGTTCCTACGAGCAGTACTTC	CASSDPAGGSYEQYF
.	.	TRBV5-1	TRBJ1-1	TGCGCCAGCAGCACGGGCCCGTCGGGCACTGAAGCTTTCTTT	CASSTGPSGTEAFF
few	.	TRBV18	TRBJ1-1	TGTGCCAGCTCACCATGGGTGGGGGACACTGAAGCTTTCTTT	CASSPWVGDTEAFF